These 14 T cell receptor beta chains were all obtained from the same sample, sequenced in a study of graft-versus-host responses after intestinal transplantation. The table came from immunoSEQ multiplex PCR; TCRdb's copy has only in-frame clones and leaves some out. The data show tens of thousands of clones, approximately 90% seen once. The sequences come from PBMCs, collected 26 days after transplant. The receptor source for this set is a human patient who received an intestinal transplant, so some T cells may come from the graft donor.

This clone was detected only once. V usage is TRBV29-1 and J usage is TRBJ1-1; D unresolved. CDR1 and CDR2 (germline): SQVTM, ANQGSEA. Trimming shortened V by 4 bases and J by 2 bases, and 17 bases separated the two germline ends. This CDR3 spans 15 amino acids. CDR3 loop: CSVVRSAHINTEAFF. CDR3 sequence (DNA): TGCAGCGTTGTACGATCCGCGCATATCAACACTGAAGCTTTCTTT.

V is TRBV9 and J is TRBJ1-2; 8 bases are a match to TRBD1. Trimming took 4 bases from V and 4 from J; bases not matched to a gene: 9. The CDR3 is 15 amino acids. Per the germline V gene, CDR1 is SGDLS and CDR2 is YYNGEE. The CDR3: CASSTGTGQSYGYTF. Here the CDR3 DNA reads TGTGCCAGCAGCACAGGGACAGGTCAATCCTATGGCTACACCTTC. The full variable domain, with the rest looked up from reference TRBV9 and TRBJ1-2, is DSGVTQTPKHLITATGQRVTLRCSPRSGDLSVYWYQQSLDQGLQFLIQYYNGEERAKGNILERFSAQQFPDLHSELNLSSLELGDSALYFCASSTGTGQSYGYTFGSGTRLTVV.

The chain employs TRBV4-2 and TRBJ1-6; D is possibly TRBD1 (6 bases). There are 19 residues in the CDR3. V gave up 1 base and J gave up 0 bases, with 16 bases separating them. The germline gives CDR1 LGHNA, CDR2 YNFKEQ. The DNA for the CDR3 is TGTGCCAGCAGCCAAGCGGGAGGACAGAAGAGCTCCTATAATTCACCCCTCCACTTT. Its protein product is CASSQAGGQKSSYNSPLHF.

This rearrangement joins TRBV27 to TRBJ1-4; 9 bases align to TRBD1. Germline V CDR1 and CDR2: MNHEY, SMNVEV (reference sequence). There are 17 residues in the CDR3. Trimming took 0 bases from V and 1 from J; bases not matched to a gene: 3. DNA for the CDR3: TGTGCCAGCAGTTTATCCGGACAGGGGAGAACTAATGAAAAACTGTTTTTT. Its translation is CASSLSGQGRTNEKLFF. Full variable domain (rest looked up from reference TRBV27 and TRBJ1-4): EAQVTQNPRYLITVTGKKLTVTCSQNMNHEYMSWYRQDPGLGLRQIYYSMNVEVTDKGDVPEGYKVSRKEKRNFPLILESPSPNQTSLYFCASSLSGQGRTNEKLFFGSGTQLSVL.

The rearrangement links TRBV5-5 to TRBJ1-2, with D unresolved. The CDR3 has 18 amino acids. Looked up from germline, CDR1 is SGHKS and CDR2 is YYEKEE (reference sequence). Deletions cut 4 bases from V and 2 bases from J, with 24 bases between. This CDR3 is CASSPGSWRRAENYGYTF. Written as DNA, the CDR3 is TGTGCCAGCAGCCCGGGGTCGTGGAGGAGGGCCGAAAACTATGGCTACACCTTC.

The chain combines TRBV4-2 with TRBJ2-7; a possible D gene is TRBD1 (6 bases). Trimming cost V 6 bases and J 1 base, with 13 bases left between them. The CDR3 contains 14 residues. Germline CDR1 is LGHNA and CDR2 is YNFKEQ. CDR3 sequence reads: CASSPTGFSYEQYV. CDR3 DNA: TGTGCCAGCAGTCCTACAGGGTTTTCCTACGAGCAGTACGTC.

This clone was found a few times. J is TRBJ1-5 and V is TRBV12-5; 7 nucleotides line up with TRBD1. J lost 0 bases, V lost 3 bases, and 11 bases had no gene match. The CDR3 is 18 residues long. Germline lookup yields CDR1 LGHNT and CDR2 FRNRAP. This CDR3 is CASGLSGQTLYSNQPQHF. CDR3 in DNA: TGTGCTAGTGGTTTATCGGGACAGACCCTCTATAGCAATCAGCCCCAGCATTTT.

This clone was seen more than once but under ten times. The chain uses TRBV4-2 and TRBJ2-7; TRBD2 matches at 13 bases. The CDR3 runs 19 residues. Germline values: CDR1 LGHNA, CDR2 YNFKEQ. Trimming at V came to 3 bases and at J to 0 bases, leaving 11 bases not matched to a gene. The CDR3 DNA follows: TGTGCCAGCAGCCAGCCCTTGACTAGCGGGAGGCCCAGCTCCTACGAGCAGTACTTC. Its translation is CASSQPLTSGRPSSYEQYF.

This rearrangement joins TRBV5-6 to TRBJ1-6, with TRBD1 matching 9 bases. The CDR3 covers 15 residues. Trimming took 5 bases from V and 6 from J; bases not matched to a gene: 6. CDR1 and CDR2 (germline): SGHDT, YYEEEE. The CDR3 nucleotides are TGTGCCAGCAGATCCCGGGACAGGGTTAATTCACCCCTCCACTTT. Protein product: CASRSRDRVNSPLHF.

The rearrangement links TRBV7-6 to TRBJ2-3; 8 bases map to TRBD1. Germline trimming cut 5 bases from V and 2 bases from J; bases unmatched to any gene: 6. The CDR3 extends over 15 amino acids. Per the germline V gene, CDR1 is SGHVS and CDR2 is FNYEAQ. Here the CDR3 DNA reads TGTGCCAGCAGCGCCTGGACAGGGTCCACAGATACGCAGTATTTT. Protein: CASSAWTGSTDTQYF.

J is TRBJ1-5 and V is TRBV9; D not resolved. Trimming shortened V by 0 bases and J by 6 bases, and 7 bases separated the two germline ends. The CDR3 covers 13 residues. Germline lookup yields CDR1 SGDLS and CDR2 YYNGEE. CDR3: CASSVGGTQPQHF. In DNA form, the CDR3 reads TGTGCCAGCAGCGTAGGAGGAACTCAGCCCCAGCATTTT.

As DNA, the CDR3 is TGTGCCAGCAGTTCTAGAGACAGGTTTGGGTACACTGAAGCTTTCTTT. Translating it yields CASSSRDRFGYTEAFF. The V gene is TRBV28, the J gene TRBJ1-1; possible D gene TRBD1, 6 bases. V was shortened by 4 bases and J by 3 bases, with 18 bases between the two germline ends. The CDR3 sequence is 16 residues long. CDR1 is MDHEN and CDR2 is SYDVKM in the germline V gene.

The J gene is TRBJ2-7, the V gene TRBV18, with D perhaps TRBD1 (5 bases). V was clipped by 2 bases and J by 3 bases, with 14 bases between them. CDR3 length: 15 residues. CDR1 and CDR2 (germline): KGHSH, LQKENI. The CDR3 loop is CASSPTDRQGYEQYF. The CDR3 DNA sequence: TGTGCCAGCTCACCAACTGACCGTCAGGGCTACGAGCAGTACTTC.

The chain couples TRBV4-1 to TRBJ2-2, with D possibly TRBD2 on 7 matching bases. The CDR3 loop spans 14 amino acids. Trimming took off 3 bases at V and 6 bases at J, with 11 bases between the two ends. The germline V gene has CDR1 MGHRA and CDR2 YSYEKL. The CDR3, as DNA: TGCGCCAGCAGCCACAAAGGGGGGGCCGGGGAGCTGTTTTTT. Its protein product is CASSHKGGAGELFF.